This TCR beta chain emerged from a study of blood T cell repertoires in COVID-19. Overall study: T cells, B-cell-depleted T cells, or PBMCs supplied cDNA or gDNA.

The CDR3 has 15 residues. CDR1 SGHVS and CDR2 FQNEAQ come from the germline V gene. The ends lost 4 bases at V and 8 bases at J; junction bases unmatched: 6. Clinical histories supplied by participants themselves formed the basis of cohort assignment. Donors in Cohort 3 who had recovered were those with two negative PCRs, healthcare professional clearance, or resolution of their symptoms. Per the original methods: Reference gene primer amplification yielded estimated nucleated cell counts. Generated by immunoSEQ multiplex PCR, the TCRdb table keeps only in-frame clones and is missing some. That table furnishes V, J and clone size, whereas the DNA furnished D and trimming. Of 250,000 to 350,000 clones detected, around 90% appear once; the ten largest clones hold around 2.5%.

The chain employs TRBV7-8 and TRBJ1-6; TRBD1 matches 9 bases. Sequencing was performed on PBMCs or T cells enriched from blood (not recorded which). The sequence was collected from a man aged 55 to 70 who had recovered from COVID-19. CDR3 sequence reads: CASSSRGQGYSPLHF. The CDR3 DNA is TGTGCCAGCAGCTCCAGGGGACAGGGCTATTCACCCCTCCACTTT.